Listed below are T cell receptor beta chains from one sample, sequenced in a study of blood T cell repertoires in COVID-19. Generated by immunoSEQ multiplex PCR, the TCRdb table keeps only in-frame clones and is missing some. This sample has 200,000 to 250,000 clones, with approximately 85% found just once. The sample consisted of PBMCs or T cells enriched from blood (not recorded which). All receptors derive from a woman aged 45-59 years with acute COVID-19. Both conserved end residues are part of each CDR3. D genes are given only for firm matches. Not all rows give a size; the values are once, few, many and, for expanded clones, a class.

TRBJ1-2 | . | TRBV3-1/TRBV3-2 | once | CASSQLDGYTF | TGTGCCAGCAGCCAACTAGACGGCTACACCTTC
TRBJ2-2 | . | TRBV9 | . | CASSVEGDWDTGELFF | TGTGCCAGCAGCGTAGAAGGAGATTGGGACACCGGGGAGCTGTTTTTT
TRBJ2-1 | TRBD2 | TRBV19 | . | CASSSNLAGGSNEQFF | TGTGCCAGTAGTTCCAATTTGGCGGGGGGGTCCAATGAGCAGTTCTTC
TRBJ1-3 | TRBD1 | TRBV9 | . | CASSPGGSGNTIYF | TGTGCCAGCAGCCCAGGGGGCTCTGGAAACACCATATATTTT
TRBJ1-5 | . | TRBV11-3 | few | CASSLDIRGAQPQHF | TGTGCCAGCAGCTTAGATATTCGGGGGGCTCAGCCCCAGCATTTT
TRBJ1-1 | TRBD1 | TRBV3-1/TRBV3-2 | . | CASSRDSSPKRAFF | TGTGCCAGCAGCAGGGACAGTTCCCCTAAGAGGGCTTTCTTT
TRBJ1-5 | . | TRBV19 | . | CASSMGQISNQPQHF | TGTGCCAGTAGTATGGGACAAATAAGCAATCAGCCCCAGCATTTT
TRBJ1-2 | TRBD1 | TRBV5-1 | . | CASSPTLGQGVYGYTF | TGCGCCAGCAGCCCCACGTTGGGACAGGGGGTGTATGGCTACACCTTC
TRBJ2-2 | . | TRBV5-1 | . | CASSLVRGRTPGELFF | TGCGCCAGCAGCTTGGTCAGGGGAAGAACACCCGGGGAGCTGTTTTTT
TRBJ2-5 | TRBD1 | TRBV5-1 | . | CASSSVRQGAWQETQYF | TGCGCCAGCAGCTCTGTTAGACAGGGGGCTTGGCAAGAGACCCAGTACTTC
TRBJ2-3 | . | TRBV5-1 | . | CASSLDTITDTQYF | TGCGCCAGCAGCTTGGACACGATCACAGATACGCAGTATTTT
TRBJ1-6 | TRBD1 | TRBV27 | . | CASSDRGSYNSPLHF | TGTGCCAGCAGTGACAGGGGCTCCTATAATTCACCCCTCCACTTT
TRBJ1-6 | TRBD1 | TRBV2 | once | CASSLQGSGPLHF | TGTGCCAGCAGTCTACAGGGGAGCGGTCCCCTCCACTTT
TRBJ1-1 | TRBD1 | TRBV7-9 | many | CASSTRQGERKAFF | TGTGCCAGCAGCACTCGACAGGGGGAAAGAAAAGCTTTCTTT
TRBJ1-1 | . | TRBV30 | . | CAWRGRGMNTEAFF | TGTGCCTGGAGAGGAAGGGGTATGAACACTGAAGCTTTCTTT
TRBJ1-4 | . | TRBV6-6 | few | CASSGAATNEKLFF | TGTGCCAGCAGTGGGGCGGCAACTAATGAAAAACTGTTTTTT
TRBJ2-1 | TRBD2 | TRBV5-4 | once | CASSEHSGGARNEQFF | TGTGCCAGCAGCGAACATAGCGGGGGGGCCAGGAATGAGCAGTTCTTC
TRBJ1-4 | . | TRBV5-1 | . | CASSLGTSTNEKLFF | TGCGCCAGCAGCTTGGGGACATCTACTAATGAAAAACTGTTTTTT
TRBJ1-5 | . | TRBV10-1 | . | CASSEGGGGNQPQHF | TGCGCCAGCAGTGAAGGTGGGGGCGGCAATCAGCCCCAGCATTTT
TRBJ1-2 | . | TRBV7-8 | . | CASSPGGGAGGYTF | TGTGCCAGCAGCCCCGGGGGGGGCGCGGGAGGCTACACCTTC
TRBJ1-6 | . | TRBV2 | . | CASSDRQDYNSPLHF | TGTGCCAGCAGTGATCGCCAGGACTATAATTCACCCCTCCACTTT
TRBJ1-1 | TRBD1 | TRBV6-2/TRBV6-3 | . | CASSYSRGLDTEAFF | TGTGCCAGCAGTTACTCCAGGGGGCTGGATACTGAAGCTTTCTTT
TRBJ2-2 | TRBD2 | TRBV9 | . | CASSVTSAGGTGELFF | TGTGCCAGCAGCGTAACTTCCGCGGGGGGGACCGGGGAGCTGTTTTTT
TRBJ1-5 | TRBD1 | TRBV27 | . | CASSPLTGGWGNQPQHF | TGTGCCAGCAGTCCCCTGACAGGGGGCTGGGGCAATCAGCCCCAGCATTTT
TRBJ2-3 | . | TRBV7-2 | . | CASSPSGQGKYTQYF | TGTGCCAGCAGCCCATCCGGGCAGGGGAAATATACGCAGTATTTT
TRBJ2-5 | . | TRBV7-2 | . | CASSLEQQETQYF | TGTGCCAGCAGCTTAGAACAGCAAGAGACCCAGTACTTC